The T cell receptor (beta chain) described here comes from a study of shared T cell receptors in the human thymus. Here immunoSEQ multiplex PCR was the method, and the copy in TCRdb shows in-frame clones only, minus some. The sample includes hundreds of thousands of clones, around 87% seen only once; the top ten take over 0.008%. The germline CDR1 and CDR2 sequences are WSHSY and SAAADI. V was pared by 4 bases and J by 0 bases, with 9 bases between. This CDR3 has 15 residues. The same sample was also used in a study of human thymus T cells. That source reports: Infants, healthy and Finnish, who were having corrective surgery for congenital heart defects served as donors. Thymic tissue was derived from resections collected during corrective heart surgery. V and J genes seemed to be used with bias in thymic and blood repertoires. A high degree of thymic repertoire overlap among unrelated individuals was reported in related research.

The chain links TRBV10-2 to TRBJ1-4; a possible D gene is TRBD1 (6 bases). The source of this sequence is a boy younger than two with a congenital heart defect. The sequenced material came from thymocytes. The CDR3, as DNA: TGCGCCAGCAGTGCAGGGGCGGCAACTAATGAAAAACTGTTTTTT. It specifies CASSAGAATNEKLFF.